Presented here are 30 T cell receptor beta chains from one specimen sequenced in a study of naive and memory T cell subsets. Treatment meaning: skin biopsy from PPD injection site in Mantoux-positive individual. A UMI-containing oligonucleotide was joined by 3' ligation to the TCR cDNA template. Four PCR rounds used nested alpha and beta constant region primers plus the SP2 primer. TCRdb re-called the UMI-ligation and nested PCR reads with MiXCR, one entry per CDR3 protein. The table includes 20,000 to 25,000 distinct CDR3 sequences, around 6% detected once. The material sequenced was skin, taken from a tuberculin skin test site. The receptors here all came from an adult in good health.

The CDR3 sequence is CASSFSGVNIQYF. DNA of the CDR3: TGTGCCAGCAGCTTTTCAGGGGTCAACATTCAGTACTTC. The rearrangement uses TRBV7-2 and TRBJ2-4; possibly TRBD1 for D (6 bases). Trimming shortened V by 3 bases and J by 7 bases, and 10 bases separated the two germline ends. The CDR3 covers 13 residues. CDR1 and CDR2 from the germline V gene are SGHTA and FQGNSA.

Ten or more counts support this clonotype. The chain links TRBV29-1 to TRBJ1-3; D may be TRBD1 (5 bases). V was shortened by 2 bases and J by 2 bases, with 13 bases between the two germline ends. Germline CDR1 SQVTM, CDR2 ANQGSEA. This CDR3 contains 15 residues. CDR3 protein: CSVEPGGGAGNTIYF. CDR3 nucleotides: TGCAGCGTTGAACCGGGTGGAGGGGCTGGAAACACCATATATTTT.

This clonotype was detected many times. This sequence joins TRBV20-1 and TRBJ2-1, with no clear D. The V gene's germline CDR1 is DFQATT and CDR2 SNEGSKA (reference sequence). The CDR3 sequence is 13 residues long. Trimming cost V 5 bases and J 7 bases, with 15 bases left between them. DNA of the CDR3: TGCAGTGCTCGGATTCGAACGAAGAATGAGCAGTTCTTC. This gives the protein CSARIRTKNEQFF.

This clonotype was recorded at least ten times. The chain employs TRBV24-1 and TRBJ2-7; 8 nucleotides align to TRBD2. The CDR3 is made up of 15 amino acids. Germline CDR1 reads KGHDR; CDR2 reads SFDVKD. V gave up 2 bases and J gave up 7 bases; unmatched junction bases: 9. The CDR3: CATSDSRTSPGEQYF. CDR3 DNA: TGTGCCACCAGTGATTCTAGGACTAGCCCTGGAGAGCAGTACTTC.

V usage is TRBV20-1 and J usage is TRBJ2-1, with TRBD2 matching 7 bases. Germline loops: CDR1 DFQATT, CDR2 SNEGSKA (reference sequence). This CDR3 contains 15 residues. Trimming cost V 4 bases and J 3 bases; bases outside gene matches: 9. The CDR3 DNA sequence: TGCAGTGCTAACCCTAGCGGAGATGACTACAATGAGCAGTTCTTC. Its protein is CSANPSGDDYNEQFF.

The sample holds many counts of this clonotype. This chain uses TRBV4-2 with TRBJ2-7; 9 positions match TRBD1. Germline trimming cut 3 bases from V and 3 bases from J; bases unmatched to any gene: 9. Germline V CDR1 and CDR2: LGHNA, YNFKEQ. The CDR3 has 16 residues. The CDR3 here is CASSHKARTGDYEQYF. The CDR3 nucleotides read TGTGCCAGCAGCCATAAGGCCCGGACAGGGGACTACGAGCAGTACTTC.

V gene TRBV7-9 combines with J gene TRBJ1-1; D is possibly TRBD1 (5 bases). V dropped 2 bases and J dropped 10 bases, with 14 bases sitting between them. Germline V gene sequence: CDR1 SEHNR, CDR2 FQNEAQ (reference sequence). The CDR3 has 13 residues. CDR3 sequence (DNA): TGTGCCAGCAGCTTAAGGTTGGGAAGGGGAGCTTTCTTT. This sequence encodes CASSLRLGRGAFF.

The CDR3 DNA reads as TGTGCCAGCAGCGTAGCTGGGACGGGCACAGATACGCAGTATTTT. This gives the protein CASSVAGTGTDTQYF. The rearrangement uses TRBV9 and TRBJ2-3; TRBD1 or TRBD2 may be the D gene (5 bases each). The CDR3 sequence is 15 residues long. The V and J ends lost 0 bases and 1 base respectively, with 9 bases between them. CDR1 is SGDLS, CDR2 YYNGEE, per germline.

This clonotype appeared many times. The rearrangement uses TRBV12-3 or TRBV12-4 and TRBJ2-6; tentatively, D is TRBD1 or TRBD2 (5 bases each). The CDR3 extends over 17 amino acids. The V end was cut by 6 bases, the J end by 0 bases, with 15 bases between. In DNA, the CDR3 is TGTGCCAGCAGCTTCCCGGGACGGATCTCTGGGGCCAACGTCCTGACTTTC. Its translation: CASSFPGRISGANVLTF.

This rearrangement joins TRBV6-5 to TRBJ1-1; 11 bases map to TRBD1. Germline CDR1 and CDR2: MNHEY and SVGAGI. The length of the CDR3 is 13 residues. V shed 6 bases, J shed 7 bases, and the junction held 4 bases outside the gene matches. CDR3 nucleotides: TGTGCCAGCAGGAGGGGACAGGGGGTTGAAGCTTTCTTT. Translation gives CASRRGQGVEAFF.

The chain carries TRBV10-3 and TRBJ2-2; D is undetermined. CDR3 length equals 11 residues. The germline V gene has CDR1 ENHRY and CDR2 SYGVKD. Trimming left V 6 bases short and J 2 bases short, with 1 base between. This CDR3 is CAIRNTGELFF. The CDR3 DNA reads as TGTGCCATCAGAAACACCGGGGAGCTGTTTTTT.

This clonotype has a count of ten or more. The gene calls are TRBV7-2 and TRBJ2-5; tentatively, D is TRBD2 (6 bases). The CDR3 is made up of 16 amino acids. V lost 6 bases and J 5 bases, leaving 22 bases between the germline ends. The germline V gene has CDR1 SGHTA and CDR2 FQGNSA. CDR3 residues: CASSRTGTYAGETQYF. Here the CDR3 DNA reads TGTGCCAGCAGTCGGACTGGGACCTACGCGGGGGAGACCCAGTACTTC.

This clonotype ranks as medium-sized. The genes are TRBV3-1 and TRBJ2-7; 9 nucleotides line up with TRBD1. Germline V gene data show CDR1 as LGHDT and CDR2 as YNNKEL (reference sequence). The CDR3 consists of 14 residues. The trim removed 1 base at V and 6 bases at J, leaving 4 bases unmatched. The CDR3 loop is CASSQAGTGSEQYF. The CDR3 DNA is TGTGCCAGCAGCCAAGCGGGGACAGGGAGCGAGCAGTACTTC.

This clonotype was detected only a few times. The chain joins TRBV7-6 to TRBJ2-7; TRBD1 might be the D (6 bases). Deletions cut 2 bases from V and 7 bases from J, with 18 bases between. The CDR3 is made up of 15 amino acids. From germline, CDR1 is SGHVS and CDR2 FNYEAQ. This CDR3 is CASSLSRTADYEQYF. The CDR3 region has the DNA TGTGCCAGCAGCTTAAGTCGGACAGCCGATTATGAGCAGTACTTC.

CDR3 sequence (DNA): TGTGCCTGGAGTGCACAGGGGGTCCCGCAGTATTTT. Encoded protein: CAWSAQGVPQYF. The rearrangement links TRBV30 to TRBJ2-3; 8 bases match TRBD1. The CDR3 extends over 12 amino acids. Germline CDR1 is GTSNPN and CDR2 is SVGIG (reference sequence). The V segment lost 1 base and the J segment 10 bases; nucleotides outside the gene matches: 4.

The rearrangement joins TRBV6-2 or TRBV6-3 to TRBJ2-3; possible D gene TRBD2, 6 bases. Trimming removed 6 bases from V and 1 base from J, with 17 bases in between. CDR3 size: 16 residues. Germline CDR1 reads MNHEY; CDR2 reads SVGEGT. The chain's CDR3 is CASRQVGSSGTDTQYF. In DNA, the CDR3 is TGTGCCAGCAGACAAGTTGGTTCTAGCGGCACAGATACGCAGTATTTT.

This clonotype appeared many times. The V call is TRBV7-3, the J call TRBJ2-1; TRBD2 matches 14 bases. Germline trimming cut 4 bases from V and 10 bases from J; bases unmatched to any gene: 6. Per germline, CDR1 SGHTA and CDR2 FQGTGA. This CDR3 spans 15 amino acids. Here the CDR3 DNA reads TGTGCCAGCAGCTGGGGACTAGCGGGAGCGGGCGAGCAGTTCTTC. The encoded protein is CASSWGLAGAGEQFF.

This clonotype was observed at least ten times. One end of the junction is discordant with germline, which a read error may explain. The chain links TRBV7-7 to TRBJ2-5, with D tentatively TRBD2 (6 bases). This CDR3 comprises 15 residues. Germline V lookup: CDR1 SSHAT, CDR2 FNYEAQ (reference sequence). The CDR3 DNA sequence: TGTGCTAGCAGCTTAGGAGGCGGGAATGGGGAGACCCAGTACTTC. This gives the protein CASSLGGGNGETQYF. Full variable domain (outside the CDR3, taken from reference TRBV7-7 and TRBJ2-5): GAGVSQSPRYKVTKRGQDVTLRCDPISSHATLYWYQQALGQGPEFLTYFNYEAQPDKSGLPSDRFSAERPEGSISTLTIQRTEQRDSAMYRCASSLGGGNGETQYFGPGTRLLVL.

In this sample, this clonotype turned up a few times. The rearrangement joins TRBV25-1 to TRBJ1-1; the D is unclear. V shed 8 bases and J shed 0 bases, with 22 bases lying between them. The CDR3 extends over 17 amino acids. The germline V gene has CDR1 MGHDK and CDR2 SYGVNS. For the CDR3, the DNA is TGTGCCAGCCGTACCATGACGGCCTGTCTATTGAACACTGAAGCTTTCTTT. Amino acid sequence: CASRTMTACLLNTEAFF.

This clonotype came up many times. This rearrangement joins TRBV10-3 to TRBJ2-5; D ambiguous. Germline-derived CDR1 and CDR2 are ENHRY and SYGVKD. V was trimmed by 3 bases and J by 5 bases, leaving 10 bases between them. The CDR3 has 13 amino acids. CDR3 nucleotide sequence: TGTGCCATCAGTGACGACCCCATGGAGACCCAGTACTTC. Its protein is CAISDDPMETQYF.

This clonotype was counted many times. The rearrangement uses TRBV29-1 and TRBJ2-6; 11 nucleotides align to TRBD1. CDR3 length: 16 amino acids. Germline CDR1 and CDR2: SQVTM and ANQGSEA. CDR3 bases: TGCGCGTCCGGGACAGGGGGAAGCTCTGGGGCCAACGTCCTGACTTTC. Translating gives CASGTGGSSGANVLTF.

CDR3 nucleotide sequence: TGTGCCAGCAGTGAAGCGGGAGGTCCCTCCTACGAGCAGTACTTC. This gives the protein CASSEAGGPSYEQYF. J is TRBJ2-7 and V is TRBV6-1; D is possibly TRBD2 (6 bases). Per the germline V gene, CDR1 is MNHNS and CDR2 is SASEGT. This CDR3 contains 15 residues. V lost 0 bases, J lost 0 bases, and 9 bases lay in between.

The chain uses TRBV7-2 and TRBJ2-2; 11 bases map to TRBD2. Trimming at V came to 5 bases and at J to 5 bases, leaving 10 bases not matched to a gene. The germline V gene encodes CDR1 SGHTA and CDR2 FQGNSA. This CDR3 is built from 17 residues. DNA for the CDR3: TGTGCCAGCAGCCTATTCACTAGCGGGAGAATGACCGGGGAGCTGTTTTTT. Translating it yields CASSLFTSGRMTGELFF.

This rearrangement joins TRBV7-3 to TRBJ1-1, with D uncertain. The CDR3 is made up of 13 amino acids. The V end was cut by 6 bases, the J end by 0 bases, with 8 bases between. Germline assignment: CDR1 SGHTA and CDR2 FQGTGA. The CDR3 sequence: CASRAGMNTEAFF. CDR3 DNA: TGTGCCAGCAGGGCTGGAATGAACACTGAAGCTTTCTTT. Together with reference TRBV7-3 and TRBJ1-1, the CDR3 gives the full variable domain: GAGVSQTPSNKVTEKGKYVELRCDPISGHTALYWYRQSLGQGPEFLIYFQGTGAADDSGLPNDRFFAVRPEGSVSTLKIQRTERGDSAVYLCASRAGMNTEAFFGQGTRLTVV.

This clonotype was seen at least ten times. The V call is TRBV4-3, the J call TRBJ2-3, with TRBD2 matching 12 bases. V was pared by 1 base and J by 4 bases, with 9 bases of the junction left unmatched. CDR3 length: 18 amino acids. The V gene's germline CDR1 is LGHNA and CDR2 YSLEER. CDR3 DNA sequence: TGCGCCAGCAGCCAAGCCTTCAGACTAGCGGGAGTTTCAGATACGCAGTATTTT. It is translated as CASSQAFRLAGVSDTQYF.

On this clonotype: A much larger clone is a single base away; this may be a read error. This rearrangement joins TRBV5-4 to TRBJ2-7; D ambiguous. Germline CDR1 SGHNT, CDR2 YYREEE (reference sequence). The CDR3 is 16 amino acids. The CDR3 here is CASSLGSTVGPYEKYF. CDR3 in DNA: TGTGCCAGCAGCTTGGGTTCTACGGTTGGGCCGTACGAGAAGTACTTC.

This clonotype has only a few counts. The CDR3 DNA reads as TGTGCCAGCAGCCGCCTACTAGCGGGGTGGCCCCATACGCAGTATTTT. It specifies CASSRLLAGWPHTQYF. The V call is TRBV7-9, the J call TRBJ2-3, with 10 bases fitting TRBD2. The CDR3 is 16 residues long. The V gene's germline CDR1 is SEHNR and CDR2 FQNEAQ (reference sequence). The junction had 12 bases not matched to a gene; V was cut back by 5 bases and J by 7 bases.

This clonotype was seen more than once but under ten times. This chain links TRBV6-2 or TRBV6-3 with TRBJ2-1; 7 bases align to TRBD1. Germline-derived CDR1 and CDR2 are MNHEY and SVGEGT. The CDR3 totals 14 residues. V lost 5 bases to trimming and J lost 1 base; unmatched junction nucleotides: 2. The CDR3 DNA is TGTGCCAGCAGTATACAGGGGTCCTACAATGAGCAGTTCTTC. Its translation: CASSIQGSYNEQFF.

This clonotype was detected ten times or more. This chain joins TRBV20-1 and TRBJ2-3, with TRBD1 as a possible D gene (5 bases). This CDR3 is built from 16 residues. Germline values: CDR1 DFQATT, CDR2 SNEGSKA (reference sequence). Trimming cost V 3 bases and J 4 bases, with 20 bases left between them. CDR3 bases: TGCAGTGCTAGGTATCCGACAGCTAAATCCGCAGATACGCAGTATTTT. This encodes CSARYPTAKSADTQYF.

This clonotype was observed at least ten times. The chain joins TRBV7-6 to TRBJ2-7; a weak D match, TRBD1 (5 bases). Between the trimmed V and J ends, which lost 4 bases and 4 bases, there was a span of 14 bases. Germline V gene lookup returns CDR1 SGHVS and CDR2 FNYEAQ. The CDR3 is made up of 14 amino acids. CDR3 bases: TGTGCCAGCAGCTCAACCTTCCAGGGTTACGAGCAGTACTTC. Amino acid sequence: CASSSTFQGYEQYF. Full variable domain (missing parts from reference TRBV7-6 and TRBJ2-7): GAGVSQSPRYKVTKRGQDVALRCDPISGHVSLYWYRQALGQGPEFLTYFNYEAQQDKSGLPNDRFSAERPEGSISTLTIQRTEQRDSAMYRCASSSTFQGYEQYFGPGTRLTVT.